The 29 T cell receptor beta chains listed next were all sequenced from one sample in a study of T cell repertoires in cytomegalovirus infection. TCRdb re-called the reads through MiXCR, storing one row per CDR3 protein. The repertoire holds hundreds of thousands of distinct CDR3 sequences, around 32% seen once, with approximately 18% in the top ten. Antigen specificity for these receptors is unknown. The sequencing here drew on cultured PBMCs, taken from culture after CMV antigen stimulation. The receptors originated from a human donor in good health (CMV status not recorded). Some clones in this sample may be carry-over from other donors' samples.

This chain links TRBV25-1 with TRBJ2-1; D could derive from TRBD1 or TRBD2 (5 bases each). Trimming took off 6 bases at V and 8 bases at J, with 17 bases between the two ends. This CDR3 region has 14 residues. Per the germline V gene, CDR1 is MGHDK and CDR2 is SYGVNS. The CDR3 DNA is TGTGCCAGCAGGGGACCGGCAACAGTCCATGAGCAGTTCTTC. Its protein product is CASRGPATVHEQFF.

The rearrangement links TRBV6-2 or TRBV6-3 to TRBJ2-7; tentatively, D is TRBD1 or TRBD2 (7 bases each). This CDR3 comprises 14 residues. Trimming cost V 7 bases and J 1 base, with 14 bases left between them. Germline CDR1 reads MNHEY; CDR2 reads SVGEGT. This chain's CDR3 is CASIRQGGSYEQYF. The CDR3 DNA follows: TGTGCCAGCATTAGACAGGGAGGGTCCTACGAGCAGTACTTC.

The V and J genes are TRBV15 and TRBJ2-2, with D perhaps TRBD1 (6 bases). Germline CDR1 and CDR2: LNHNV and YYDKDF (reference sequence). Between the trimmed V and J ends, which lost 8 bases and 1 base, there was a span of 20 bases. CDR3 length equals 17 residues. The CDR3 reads CATAITLGTKNTGELFF. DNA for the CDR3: TGTGCCACCGCCATTACGCTCGGGACAAAGAACACCGGGGAGCTGTTTTTT.

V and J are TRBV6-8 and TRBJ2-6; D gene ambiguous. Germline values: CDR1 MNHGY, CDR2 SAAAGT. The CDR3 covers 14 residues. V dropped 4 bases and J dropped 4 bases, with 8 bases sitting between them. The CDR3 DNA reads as TGTGCCAGCAGTTCCCCTTTGGGGGCCAACGTCCTGACTTTC. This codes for CASSSPLGANVLTF.

CDR3 nucleotides: TGCAGTGCTAGAGTTAGGGGCGATCAGCCCCAGCATTTT. This gives the protein CSARVRGDQPQHF. The chain has TRBV20-1 and TRBJ1-5, with D possibly being TRBD1 (5 bases). The CDR3 is 13 amino acids. CDR1 and CDR2 from the germline V gene are DFQATT and SNEGSKA (reference sequence). V was pared by 1 base and J by 5 bases, with 9 bases between.

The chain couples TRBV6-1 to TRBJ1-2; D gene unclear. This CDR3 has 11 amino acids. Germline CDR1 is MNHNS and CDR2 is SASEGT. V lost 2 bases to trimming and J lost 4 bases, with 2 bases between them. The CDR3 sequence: CASSEFYGYTF. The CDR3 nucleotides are TGTGCCAGCAGTGAATTCTATGGCTACACCTTC.

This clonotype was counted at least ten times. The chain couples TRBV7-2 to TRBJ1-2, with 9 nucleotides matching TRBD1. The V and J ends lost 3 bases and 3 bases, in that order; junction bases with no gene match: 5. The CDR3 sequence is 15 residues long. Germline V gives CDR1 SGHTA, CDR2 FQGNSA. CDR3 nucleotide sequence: TGTGCCAGCAGCTTGAGAACAGGGGGCGACTATGGCTACACCTTC. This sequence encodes CASSLRTGGDYGYTF.

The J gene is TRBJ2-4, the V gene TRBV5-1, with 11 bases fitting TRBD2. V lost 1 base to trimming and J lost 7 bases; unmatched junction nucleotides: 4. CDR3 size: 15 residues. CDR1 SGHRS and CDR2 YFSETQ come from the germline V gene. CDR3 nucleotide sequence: TGCGCCAGCAGCTTGTCGACTAGCGGGACGAACATTCAGTACTTC. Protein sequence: CASSLSTSGTNIQYF.

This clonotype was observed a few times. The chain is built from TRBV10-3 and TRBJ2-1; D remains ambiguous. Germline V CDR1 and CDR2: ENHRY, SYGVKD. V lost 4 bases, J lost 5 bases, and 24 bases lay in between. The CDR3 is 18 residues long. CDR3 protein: CAISVSAFERHENNEQFF. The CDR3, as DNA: TGTGCCATCAGTGTTTCGGCTTTTGAGCGCCACGAGAACAATGAGCAGTTCTTC.

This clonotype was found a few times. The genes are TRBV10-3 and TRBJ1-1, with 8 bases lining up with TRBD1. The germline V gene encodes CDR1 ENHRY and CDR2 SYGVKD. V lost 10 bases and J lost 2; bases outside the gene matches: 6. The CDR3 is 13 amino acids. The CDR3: CATLTGVNTEAFF. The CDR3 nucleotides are TGTGCCACCCTGACAGGGGTTAACACTGAAGCTTTCTTT.

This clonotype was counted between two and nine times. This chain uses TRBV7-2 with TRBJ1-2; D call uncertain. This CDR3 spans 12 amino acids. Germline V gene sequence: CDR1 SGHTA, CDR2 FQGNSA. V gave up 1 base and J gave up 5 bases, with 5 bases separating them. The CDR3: CASSLDDYGYTF. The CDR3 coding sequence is TGTGCCAGCAGCTTAGACGATTATGGCTACACCTTC.

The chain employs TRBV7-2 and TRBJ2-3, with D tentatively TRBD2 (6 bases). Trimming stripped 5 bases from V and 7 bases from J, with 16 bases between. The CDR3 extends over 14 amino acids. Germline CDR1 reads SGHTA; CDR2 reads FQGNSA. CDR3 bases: TGTGCCAGCAGCCCTAGGACTACTTCAAATACGCAGTATTTT. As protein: CASSPRTTSNTQYF.

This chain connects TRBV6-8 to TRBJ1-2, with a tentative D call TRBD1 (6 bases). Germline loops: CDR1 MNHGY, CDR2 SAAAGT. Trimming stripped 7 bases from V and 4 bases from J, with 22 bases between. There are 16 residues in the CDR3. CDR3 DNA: TGTGCCAGCAACGGGGGCAGGGGAACACGGGCCTATGGCTACACCTTC. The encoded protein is CASNGGRGTRAYGYTF.

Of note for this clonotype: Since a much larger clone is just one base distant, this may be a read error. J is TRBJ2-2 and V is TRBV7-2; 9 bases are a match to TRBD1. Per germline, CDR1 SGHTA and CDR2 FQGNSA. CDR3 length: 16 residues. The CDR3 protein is CDSSYAGQGLTGELFF. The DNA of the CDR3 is TGTGACAGCAGCTACGCGGGACAGGGATTAACCGGGGAGCTGTTTTTT.

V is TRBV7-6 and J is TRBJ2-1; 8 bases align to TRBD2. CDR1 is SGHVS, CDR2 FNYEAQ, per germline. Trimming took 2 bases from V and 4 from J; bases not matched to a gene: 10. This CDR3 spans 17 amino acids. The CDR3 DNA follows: TGTGCCAGCAGCTTATTCAGGGCGGGGGGATTATACAATGAGCAGTTCTTC. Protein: CASSLFRAGGLYNEQFF. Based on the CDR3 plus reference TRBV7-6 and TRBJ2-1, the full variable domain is GAGVSQSPRYKVTKRGQDVALRCDPISGHVSLYWYRQALGQGPEFLTYFNYEAQQDKSGLPNDRFSAERPEGSISTLTIQRTEQRDSAMYRCASSLFRAGGLYNEQFFGPGTRLTVL.

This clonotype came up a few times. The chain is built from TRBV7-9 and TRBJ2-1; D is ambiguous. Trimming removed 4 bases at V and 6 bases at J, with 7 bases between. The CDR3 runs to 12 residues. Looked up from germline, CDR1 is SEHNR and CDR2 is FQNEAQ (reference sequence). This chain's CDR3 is CASSSFSNEQFF. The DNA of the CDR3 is TGTGCCAGCAGCTCCTTCTCCAATGAGCAGTTCTTC.

The CDR3 nucleotides are TGTGCCAGCAGTTCGGGCGGTTTATTCACCCTCCACTTT. This sequence encodes CASSSGGLFTLHF. V gene TRBV6-2 or TRBV6-3 combines with J gene TRBJ1-6; no reliable D call. Germline values: CDR1 MNHEY, CDR2 SVGEGT. Trimming took 4 bases from V and 14 from J, leaving 15 bases between them. CDR3 length: 13 amino acids.

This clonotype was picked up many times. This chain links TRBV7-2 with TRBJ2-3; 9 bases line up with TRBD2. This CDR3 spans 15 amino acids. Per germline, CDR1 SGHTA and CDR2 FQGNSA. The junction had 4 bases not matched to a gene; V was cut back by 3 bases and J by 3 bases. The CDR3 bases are TGTGCCAGCAGCTTTAGCGGGGGCTGGACAGATACGCAGTATTTT. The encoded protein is CASSFSGGWTDTQYF.

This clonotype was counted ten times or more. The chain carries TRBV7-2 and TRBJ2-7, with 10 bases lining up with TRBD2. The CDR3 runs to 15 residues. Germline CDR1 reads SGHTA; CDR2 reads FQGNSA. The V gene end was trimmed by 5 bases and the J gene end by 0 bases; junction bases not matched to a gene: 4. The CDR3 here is CASSKIAGGSYEQYF. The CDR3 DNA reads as TGTGCCAGCAGCAAAATAGCGGGAGGCTCCTACGAGCAGTACTTC.

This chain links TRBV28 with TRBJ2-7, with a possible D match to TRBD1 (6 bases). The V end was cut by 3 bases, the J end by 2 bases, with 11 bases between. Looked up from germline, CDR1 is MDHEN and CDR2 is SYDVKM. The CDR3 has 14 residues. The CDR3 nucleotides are TGTGCCAGCAGTTTCTATGACAGGACCTACGAGCAGTACTTC. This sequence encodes CASSFYDRTYEQYF.

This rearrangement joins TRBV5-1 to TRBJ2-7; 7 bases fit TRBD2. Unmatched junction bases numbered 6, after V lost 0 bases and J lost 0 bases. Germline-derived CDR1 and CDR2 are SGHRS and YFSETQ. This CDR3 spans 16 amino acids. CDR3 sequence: CASSLGAGSASYEQYF. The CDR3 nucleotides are TGCGCCAGCAGCTTGGGAGCGGGATCAGCCTCCTACGAGCAGTACTTC. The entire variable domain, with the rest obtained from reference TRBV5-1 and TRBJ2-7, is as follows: KAGVTQTPRYLIKTRGQQVTLSCSPISGHRSVSWYQQTPGQGLQFLFEYFSETQRNKGNFPGRFSGRQFSNSRSEMNVSTLELGDSALYLCASSLGAGSASYEQYFGPGTRLTVT.

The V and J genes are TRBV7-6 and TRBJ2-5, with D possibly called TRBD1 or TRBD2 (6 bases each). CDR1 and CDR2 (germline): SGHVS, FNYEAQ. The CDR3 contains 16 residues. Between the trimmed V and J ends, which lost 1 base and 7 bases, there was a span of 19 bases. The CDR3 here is CASSLEKGGGMWTQYF. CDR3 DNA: TGTGCCAGCAGCTTAGAAAAAGGGGGAGGCATGTGGACCCAGTACTTC.

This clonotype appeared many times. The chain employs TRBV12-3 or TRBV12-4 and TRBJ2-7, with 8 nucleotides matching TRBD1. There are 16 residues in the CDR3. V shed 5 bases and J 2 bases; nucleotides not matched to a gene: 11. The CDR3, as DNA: TGTGCCAGCAGTAAGGGAAAGACAGGGGAGGCCTACGAGCAGTACTTC. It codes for CASSKGKTGEAYEQYF.

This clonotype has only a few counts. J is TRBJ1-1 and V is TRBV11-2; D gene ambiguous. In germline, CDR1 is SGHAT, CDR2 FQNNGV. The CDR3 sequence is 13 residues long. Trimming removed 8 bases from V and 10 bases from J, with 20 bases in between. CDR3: CASLLSGISGAFF. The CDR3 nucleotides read TGTGCCAGCCTGCTTAGCGGGATCAGCGGAGCTTTCTTT.

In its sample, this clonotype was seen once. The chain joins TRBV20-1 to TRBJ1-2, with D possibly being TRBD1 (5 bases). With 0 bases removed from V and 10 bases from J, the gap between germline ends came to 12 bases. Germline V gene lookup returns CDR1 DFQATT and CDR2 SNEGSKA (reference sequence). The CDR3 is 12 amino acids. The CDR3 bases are TGCAGTGCTAGAGAATCCCAGGGCGTCTACACCTTC. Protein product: CSARESQGVYTF.

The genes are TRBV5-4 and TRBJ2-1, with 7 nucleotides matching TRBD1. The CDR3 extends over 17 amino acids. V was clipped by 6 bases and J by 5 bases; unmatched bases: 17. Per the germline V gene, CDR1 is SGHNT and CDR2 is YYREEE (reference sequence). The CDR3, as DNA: TGTGCCAGCATGGGACAGCCGGATTGGGGACCCCACAATGAGCAGTTCTTC. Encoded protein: CASMGQPDWGPHNEQFF.

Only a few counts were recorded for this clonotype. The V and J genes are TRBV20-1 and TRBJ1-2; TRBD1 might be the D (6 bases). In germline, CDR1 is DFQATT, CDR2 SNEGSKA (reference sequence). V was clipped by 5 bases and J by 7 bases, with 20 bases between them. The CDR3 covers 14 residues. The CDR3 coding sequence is TGCAGTGCTCAAGGGACACCATCCGAGAGTGGCTACACCTTC. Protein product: CSAQGTPSESGYTF.

The CDR3 sequence is CASSLGGDSSNQPQHF. Here the CDR3 DNA reads TGTGCCAGCAGCTTGGGAGGGGATAGTAGCAATCAGCCCCAGCATTTT. The rearrangement uses TRBV11-2 and TRBJ1-5; TRBD1 is a possible D gene (5 bases). Germline lookup yields CDR1 SGHAT and CDR2 FQNNGV. Trimming pared 3 bases from V and 0 bases from J, leaving 12 bases between. The CDR3 has 16 residues.

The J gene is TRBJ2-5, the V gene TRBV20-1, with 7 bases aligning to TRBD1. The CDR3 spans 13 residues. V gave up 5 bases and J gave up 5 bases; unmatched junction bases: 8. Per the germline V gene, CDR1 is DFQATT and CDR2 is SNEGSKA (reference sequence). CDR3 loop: CSAPRQGFETQYF. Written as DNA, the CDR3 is TGCAGTGCTCCTAGACAGGGATTTGAGACCCAGTACTTC.